What follows are 27 T cell receptor beta chains derived from one specimen sequenced in a study of cytomegalovirus exposure and HLA in healthy donors. Primers for the PCR totalled 60 Vbeta and 13 Jbeta. Some clones are missing from TCRdb's copy, which holds only in-frame ones; the method was immunoSEQ multiplex PCR. The data contain roughly 290,000 clones, approximately 90% of them singletons. Material for sequencing was PBMCs. All receptors come from a woman between 18 and 29 years old in good health and CMV-seronegative.

This clone has a single count. This chain links TRBV6-1 with TRBJ2-5; TRBD2 agrees at 10 bases. Trimming cost V 5 bases and J 4 bases; bases outside gene matches: 4. This CDR3 has 14 residues. CDR1 is MNHNS, CDR2 SASEGT, per germline. CDR3 loop: CASSSGGAPETQYF. CDR3 in DNA: TGTGCCAGCAGTAGCGGGGGGGCCCCAGAGACCCAGTACTTC.

The chain combines TRBV27 with TRBJ1-5, with 7 bases lining up with TRBD1. The CDR3 sequence is 16 residues long. Trimming cost V 0 bases and J 4 bases; bases outside gene matches: 6. The V gene's germline CDR1 is MNHEY and CDR2 SMNVEV (reference sequence). CDR3 sequence: CASSLSGRGSNQPQHF. CDR3 DNA: TGTGCCAGCAGTTTATCTGGCAGGGGGTCAAATCAGCCCCAGCATTTT.

The chain is built from TRBV2 and TRBJ1-4; D might be TRBD1 (5 bases). Germline V gene data show CDR1 as SNHLY and CDR2 as FYNNEI. Trimming shortened V by 3 bases and J by 14 bases, and 16 bases separated the two germline ends. The CDR3 consists of 13 residues. This CDR3 reads CASSEDQGRRLFF. CDR3 sequence (DNA): TGTGCCAGCAGTGAGGACCAGGGCCGGCGGCTGTTTTTT.

The chain carries TRBV29-1 and TRBJ2-7; TRBD2 is a possible D gene (5 bases). The CDR3 is made up of 13 amino acids. Germline V gene sequence: CDR1 SQVTM, CDR2 ANQGSEA. Trimming cost V 5 bases and J 3 bases, with 14 bases left between them. Here the CDR3 reads CSVRGKISYEQYF. The CDR3 DNA reads TGCAGCGTTCGAGGGAAAATAAGCTACGAGCAGTACTTC.

V usage is TRBV14 and J usage is TRBJ2-5; 8 bases line up with TRBD1. Trimming cost V 2 bases and J 2 bases; bases outside gene matches: 7. CDR3 size: 16 residues. Germline CDR1 SGHDN, CDR2 FVKESK. CDR3 residues: CASSQLRGRTQETQYF. CDR3 DNA sequence: TGTGCCAGCAGCCAACTCAGGGGGCGAACTCAAGAGACCCAGTACTTC.

The rearrangement links TRBV9 to TRBJ2-3; 8 bases match TRBD2. The length of the CDR3 is 13 residues. With 6 bases clipped from V and 5 bases from J, the junction kept 5 bases outside the gene matches. The germline V gene encodes CDR1 SGDLS and CDR2 YYNGEE. CDR3 residues: CASNGGGRDTQYF. CDR3 in DNA: TGTGCCAGCAACGGGGGGGGGCGAGATACGCAGTATTTT.

The chain uses TRBV10-3 and TRBJ1-1, with D perhaps matching TRBD1 (5 bases). The germline gives CDR1 ENHRY, CDR2 SYGVKD. The CDR3 is 15 amino acids. Trimming stripped 0 bases from V and 1 base from J, with 9 bases between. CDR3 in amino acids: CAISESLGGNTEAFF. CDR3 nucleotides: TGTGCCATCAGTGAGTCGCTCGGGGGGAACACTGAAGCTTTCTTT.

The rearrangement uses TRBV15 and TRBJ1-2, with D hard to call. The V gene lost 1 base and the J gene lost 2 bases, with 11 bases spanning the gap. Germline CDR1 is LNHNV and CDR2 is YYDKDF (reference sequence). This CDR3 has 15 amino acids. The chain's CDR3 is CATSRVVLPNYGYTF. The CDR3 DNA is TGTGCCACCAGCAGAGTAGTGCTACCCAACTATGGCTACACCTTC.

The V and J genes are TRBV7-9 and TRBJ1-1; weak D call: TRBD1 (6 bases). The V end was cut by 0 bases, the J end by 0 bases, with 11 bases between. Germline V gene data show CDR1 as SEHNR and CDR2 as FQNEAQ (reference sequence). The CDR3 covers 16 residues. This CDR3 is CASSLAPGQLNTEAFF. Written as DNA, the CDR3 is TGTGCCAGCAGCTTAGCTCCGGGACAACTGAACACTGAAGCTTTCTTT.

The chain employs TRBV11-3 and TRBJ2-2; 10 bases agree with TRBD1. The CDR3 runs 13 residues. Germline V CDR1 and CDR2: SGHNT, YENEEA. J was trimmed by 5 bases and V by 8 bases; bases with no gene match: 2. CDR3 bases: TGTGCCAGCCGGGACAGGGGAACCGGGGAGCTGTTTTTT. Its protein product is CASRDRGTGELFF. The variable domain in full, with the rest retrieved from reference TRBV11-3 and TRBJ2-2, is EAGVVQSPRYKIIEKKQPVAFWCNPISGHNTLYWYLQNLGQGPELLIRYENEEAVDDSQLPKDRFSAERLKGVDSTLKIQPAELGDSAVYLCASRDRGTGELFFGEGSRLTVL.

This clone was seen a single time. This chain links TRBV7-9 with TRBJ1-1; 7 bases line up with TRBD1. Germline V CDR1 and CDR2: SEHNR, FQNEAQ (reference sequence). The CDR3 contains 15 residues. V lost 4 bases and J lost 2; bases outside the gene matches: 7. The CDR3 DNA reads TGTGCCAGCAGCTCTCGGGACAGTAAAAACACTGAAGCTTTCTTT. Protein: CASSSRDSKNTEAFF.

The rearrangement uses TRBV28 and TRBJ1-2; possibly TRBD1 for D (5 bases). The CDR3 consists of 15 residues. V lost 6 bases and J lost 8, with 22 bases in between. Per the germline V gene, CDR1 is MDHEN and CDR2 is SYDVKM. CDR3 bases: TGTGCCAGCAGACACACTACGGGCCGACAGAGAGGCTACACCTTC. Its protein product is CASRHTTGRQRGYTF.

The J gene is TRBJ2-2, the V gene TRBV12-5, with 7 bases matching TRBD1. The CDR3 sequence is 17 residues long. The germline V gene has CDR1 LGHNT and CDR2 FRNRAP. V lost 0 bases to trimming and J lost 4 bases; unmatched junction nucleotides: 8. The DNA for the CDR3 is TGTGCTAGTGGTTTGGTACTTGGGGACAGATCCACCGGGGAGCTGTTTTTT. This gives the protein CASGLVLGDRSTGELFF.

The chain couples TRBV6-6 to TRBJ2-3; 10 nucleotides align to TRBD2. The germline CDR1 and CDR2 sequences are MNHNY and SVGAGI (reference sequence). V shed 7 bases, J shed 6 bases, and the junction held 7 bases outside the gene matches. The CDR3 extends over 14 amino acids. The CDR3 reads CASISSGRADTQYF. The CDR3 region has the DNA TGTGCCAGCATTTCGAGCGGGAGGGCGGATACGCAGTATTTT.

The chain uses TRBV27 and TRBJ2-7; 11 bases line up with TRBD1. The germline gives CDR1 MNHEY, CDR2 SMNVEV (reference sequence). The CDR3 runs to 15 residues. V lost 0 bases, J lost 5 bases, and 3 bases stayed unmatched. CDR3 bases: TGTGCCAGCAGTTTATCGGGACAGGGGGGCCACGAGCAGTACTTC. Its protein product is CASSLSGQGGHEQYF.

The chain combines TRBV6-5 with TRBJ2-5; 7 bases are a match to TRBD2. The V gene's germline CDR1 is MNHEY and CDR2 SVGAGI. With 6 bases clipped from V and 5 bases from J, the junction kept 9 bases outside the gene matches. This CDR3 has 14 amino acids. The CDR3 DNA reads TGTGCCAGCAGCCCCTGGACTAGTGGGGAGACCCAGTACTTC. Translation gives CASSPWTSGETQYF.

The V gene is TRBV5-1, the J gene TRBJ2-3; the D gene is possibly TRBD1 (6 bases). Between the trimmed V and J ends, which lost 5 bases and 4 bases, there was a span of 11 bases. The CDR3 runs 13 residues. From germline, CDR1 is SGHRS and CDR2 YFSETQ. The CDR3 nucleotides read TGCGCCAGCAGTATACAGGGCTCAGATACGCAGTATTTT. Its protein product is CASSIQGSDTQYF.

The chain is built from TRBV2 and TRBJ2-1; 9 nucleotides match TRBD2. The CDR3 is 14 amino acids. Germline V gene sequence: CDR1 SNHLY, CDR2 FYNNEI. The ends lost 11 bases at V and 6 bases at J; junction bases unmatched: 11. The CDR3 here is CASGWTSDLNEQFF. The CDR3, as DNA: TGTGCCTCCGGCTGGACTAGCGACCTCAATGAGCAGTTCTTC.

The gene calls are TRBV6-1 and TRBJ2-3, with a tentative D call TRBD1 (6 bases). Germline CDR1 MNHNS, CDR2 SASEGT. Trimming pared 10 bases from V and 0 bases from J, leaving 14 bases between. This CDR3 contains 14 residues. CDR3 DNA sequence: TGTGCCACCCAGGGGCAGTTTAGCACAGATACGCAGTATTTT. This encodes CATQGQFSTDTQYF.

This clone has a single count. This sequence joins TRBV19 and TRBJ1-2; the D gene is possibly TRBD1 (5 bases). CDR3 length: 17 amino acids. Deletions cut 2 bases from V and 4 bases from J, with 20 bases between. The germline CDR1 and CDR2 sequences are LNHDA and SQIVND (reference sequence). The CDR3 loop is CASSISGRQGISYGYTF. The CDR3 nucleotides are TGTGCCAGTAGTATATCCGGTCGTCAGGGCATTAGCTATGGCTACACCTTC.

Note on this clone: Other DNA sequences in the same sample also yield this CDR3. The chain uses TRBV9 and TRBJ1-2; 8 bases map to TRBD1. The ends lost 5 bases at V and 8 bases at J; junction bases unmatched: 8. Germline V CDR1 and CDR2: SGDLS, YYNGEE. The CDR3 totals 13 residues. CDR3 bases: TGTGCCAGCAGTCCAGGGGGCGGCCGCGGCTACACCTTC. Residues: CASSPGGGRGYTF.

This clone is a singleton in its sample. Other DNA sequences in the sample encode the same CDR3. This rearrangement joins TRBV5-6 to TRBJ2-1, with a possible D match to TRBD1 (6 bases). CDR3 size: 13 residues. CDR1 and CDR2 (germline): SGHDT, YYEEEE. Trimming took off 2 bases at V and 4 bases at J, with 7 bases between the two ends. In nucleotides, the CDR3 is TGTGCCAGCAGCTTAGGGGGATACAATGAGCAGTTCTTC. This sequence encodes CASSLGGYNEQFF. Full variable domain (missing parts from reference TRBV5-6 and TRBJ2-1): DAGVTQSPTHLIKTRGQQVTLRCSPKSGHDTVSWYQQALGQGPQFIFQYYEEEERQRGNFPDRFSGHQFPNYSSELNVNALLLGDSALYLCASSLGGYNEQFFGPGTRLTVL.

Note on this clone: A read error may account for a junction end that differs from germline. V and J are TRBV7-9 and TRBJ2-1; 7 bases match TRBD2. CDR1 SEHNR and CDR2 FQNEAQ come from the germline V gene (reference sequence). This CDR3 has 18 amino acids. The CDR3, as DNA: TGTTCCAGCAGCTCCCCCCGGAGGACGGGGGGCTCCTACAATGAGCAGTTCTTC. Translating gives CSSSSPRRTGGSYNEQFF.

The chain is built from TRBV5-4 and TRBJ2-7, with a weak D call TRBD1 (6 bases). CDR3 size: 14 residues. Trimming pared 3 bases from V and 2 bases from J, leaving 12 bases between. In germline, CDR1 is SGHNT, CDR2 YYREEE (reference sequence). CDR3 nucleotide sequence: TGTGCCAGCAGCTATGGGACACCGACCTACGAGCAGTACTTC. Its translation: CASSYGTPTYEQYF.

This sequence joins TRBV6-4 and TRBJ1-1; unclear D gene. This CDR3 region has 13 residues. The germline CDR1 and CDR2 sequences are MRHNA and SNTAGT. V shed 5 bases and J shed 0 bases, with 7 bases lying between them. CDR3 DNA sequence: TGTGCCAGCAGTCGGGAGGTGAACACTGAAGCTTTCTTT. It codes for CASSREVNTEAFF.

The chain employs TRBV18 and TRBJ1-2, with 11 positions matching TRBD1. The CDR3 is made up of 16 amino acids. The V gene end was trimmed by 2 bases and the J gene end by 4 bases; junction bases not matched to a gene: 6. The germline V gene has CDR1 KGHSH and CDR2 LQKENI. The CDR3 coding sequence is TGTGCCAGCTCACCATCTCGGGACAGGGGGACCTATGGCTACACCTTC. The encoded protein is CASSPSRDRGTYGYTF.

This clone was seen more than once but under ten times. The chain is built from TRBV2 and TRBJ2-2; D unresolved. Trimming left V 6 bases short and J 0 bases short, with 8 bases between. The CDR3 covers 14 residues. Per germline, CDR1 SNHLY and CDR2 FYNNEI. For the CDR3, the DNA is TGTGCCAGCAGGGGCTCCGCGAACACCGGGGAGCTGTTTTTT. Residues: CASRGSANTGELFF.